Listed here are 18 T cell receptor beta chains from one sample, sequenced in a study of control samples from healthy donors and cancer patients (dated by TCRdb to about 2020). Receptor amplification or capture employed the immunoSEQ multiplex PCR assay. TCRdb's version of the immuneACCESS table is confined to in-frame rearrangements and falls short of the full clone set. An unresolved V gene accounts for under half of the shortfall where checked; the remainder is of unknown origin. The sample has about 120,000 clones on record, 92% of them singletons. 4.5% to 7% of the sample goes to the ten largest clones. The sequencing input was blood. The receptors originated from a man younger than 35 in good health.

DNA of the CDR3: TGTGCCAGCAAGCAGGGACGGCTAACACGGAACACTGAAGCTTTCTTT. Protein product: CASKQGRLTRNTEAFF. This chain uses TRBV2 with TRBJ1-1; D is perhaps TRBD1 (5 bases). Germline V CDR1 and CDR2: SNHLY, FYNNEI. Trimming removed 7 bases from V and 1 base from J, with 19 bases in between. The CDR3 spans 16 residues.

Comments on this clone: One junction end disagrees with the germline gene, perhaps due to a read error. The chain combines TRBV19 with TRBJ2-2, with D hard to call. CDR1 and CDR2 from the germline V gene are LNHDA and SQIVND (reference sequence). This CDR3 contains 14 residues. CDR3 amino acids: CASSLDRGAGELFF. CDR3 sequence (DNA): TGTGCCAGTAGTTTAGACCGTGGGGCCGGGGAGCTGTTTTTT.

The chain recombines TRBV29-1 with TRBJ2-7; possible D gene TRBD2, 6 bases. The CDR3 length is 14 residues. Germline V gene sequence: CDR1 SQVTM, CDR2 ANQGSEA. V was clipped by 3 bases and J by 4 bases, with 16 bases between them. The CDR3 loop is CSVESRVGRYEQYF. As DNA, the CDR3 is TGCAGCGTTGAGAGTCGGGTTGGGAGGTACGAGCAGTACTTC.

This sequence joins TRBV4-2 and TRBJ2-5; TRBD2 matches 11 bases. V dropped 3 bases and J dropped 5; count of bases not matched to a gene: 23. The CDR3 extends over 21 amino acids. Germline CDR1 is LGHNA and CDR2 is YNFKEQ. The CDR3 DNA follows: TGTGCCAGCAGCCAGGGGGCTTCCGTTTCTAGCGGGGGGTCCCCCCTGGAGACCCAGTACTTC. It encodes CASSQGASVSSGGSPLETQYF.

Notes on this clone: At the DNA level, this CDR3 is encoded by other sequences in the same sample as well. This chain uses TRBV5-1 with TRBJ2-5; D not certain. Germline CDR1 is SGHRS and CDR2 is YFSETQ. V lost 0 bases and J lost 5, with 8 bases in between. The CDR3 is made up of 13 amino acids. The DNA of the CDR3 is TGCGCCAGCAGCTTGGCCGGGCGGGAGACCCAGTACTTC. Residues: CASSLAGRETQYF.

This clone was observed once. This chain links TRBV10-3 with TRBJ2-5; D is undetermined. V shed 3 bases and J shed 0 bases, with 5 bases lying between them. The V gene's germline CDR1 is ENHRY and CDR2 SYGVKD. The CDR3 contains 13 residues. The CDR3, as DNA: TGTGCCATCAGTGATGGGAACCAAGAGACCCAGTACTTC. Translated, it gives CAISDGNQETQYF.

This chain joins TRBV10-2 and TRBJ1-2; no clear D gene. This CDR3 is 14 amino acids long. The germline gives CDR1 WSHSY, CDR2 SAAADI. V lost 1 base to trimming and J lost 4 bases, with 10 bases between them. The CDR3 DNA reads TGCGCCAGCAGTGAGTTCGACGGCAGCTATGGCTACACCTTC. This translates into CASSEFDGSYGYTF.

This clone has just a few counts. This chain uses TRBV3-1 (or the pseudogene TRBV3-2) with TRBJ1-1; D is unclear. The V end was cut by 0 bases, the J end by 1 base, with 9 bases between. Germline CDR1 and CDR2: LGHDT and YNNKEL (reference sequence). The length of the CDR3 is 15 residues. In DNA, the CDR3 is TGTGCCAGCAGCCAAGATTCGCCAGGGAACACTGAAGCTTTCTTT. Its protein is CASSQDSPGNTEAFF.

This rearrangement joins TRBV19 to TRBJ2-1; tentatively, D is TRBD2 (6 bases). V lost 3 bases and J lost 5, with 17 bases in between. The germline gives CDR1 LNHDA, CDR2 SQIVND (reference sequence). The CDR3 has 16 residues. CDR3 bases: TGTGCCAGTAGTATTAGGCTAGCCGGGGGAAACAATGAGCAGTTCTTC. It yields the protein CASSIRLAGGNNEQFF.

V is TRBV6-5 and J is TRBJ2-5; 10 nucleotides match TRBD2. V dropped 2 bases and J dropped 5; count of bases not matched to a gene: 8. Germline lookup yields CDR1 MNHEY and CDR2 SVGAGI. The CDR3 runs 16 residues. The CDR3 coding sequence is TGTGCCAGCAGTTACGCGGGGCTAGCGGGGGTGGAGACCCAGTACTTC. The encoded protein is CASSYAGLAGVETQYF.

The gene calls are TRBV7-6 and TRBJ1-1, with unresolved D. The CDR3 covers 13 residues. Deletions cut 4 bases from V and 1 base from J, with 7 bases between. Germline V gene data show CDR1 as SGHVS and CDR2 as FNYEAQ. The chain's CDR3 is CASSSPRNTEAFF. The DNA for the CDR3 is TGTGCCAGCAGCTCACCTAGGAACACTGAAGCTTTCTTT.

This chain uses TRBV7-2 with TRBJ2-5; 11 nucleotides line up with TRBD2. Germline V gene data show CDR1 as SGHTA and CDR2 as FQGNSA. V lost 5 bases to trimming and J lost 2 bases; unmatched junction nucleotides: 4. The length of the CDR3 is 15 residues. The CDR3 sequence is CASSGRTSGQETQYF. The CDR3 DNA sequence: TGTGCCAGCAGCGGAAGGACTAGCGGGCAAGAGACCCAGTACTTC.

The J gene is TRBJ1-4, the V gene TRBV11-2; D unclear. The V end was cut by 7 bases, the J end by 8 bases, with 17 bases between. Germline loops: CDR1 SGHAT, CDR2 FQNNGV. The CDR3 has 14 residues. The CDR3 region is CASMDRRSSEKLFF. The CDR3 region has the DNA TGTGCCAGCATGGACCGGCGTAGTTCCGAAAAACTGTTTTTT.

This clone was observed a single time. CDR3 protein: CASGSGNEQFF. The CDR3 coding sequence is TGTGCTAGTGGCTCCGGGAATGAGCAGTTCTTC. The chain carries TRBV12-5 and TRBJ2-1; D remains unclear. Germline CDR1 and CDR2: LGHNT and FRNRAP. Trimming took 6 bases from V and 7 from J, leaving 7 bases between them. This CDR3 region has 11 residues.

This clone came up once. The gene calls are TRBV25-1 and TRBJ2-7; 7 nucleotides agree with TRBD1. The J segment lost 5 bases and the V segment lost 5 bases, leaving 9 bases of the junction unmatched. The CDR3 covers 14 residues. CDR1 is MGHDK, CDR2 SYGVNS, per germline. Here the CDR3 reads CASSLSRGSDEQYF. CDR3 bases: TGTGCCAGCAGTCTTAGCAGGGGGAGTGACGAGCAGTACTTC.

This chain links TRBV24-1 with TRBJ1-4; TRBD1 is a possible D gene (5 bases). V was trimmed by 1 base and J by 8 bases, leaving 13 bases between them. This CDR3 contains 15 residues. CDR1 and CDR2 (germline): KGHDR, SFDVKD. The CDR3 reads CATSDFRQREEKLFF. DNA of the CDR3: TGTGCCACCAGTGATTTCCGACAGAGGGAGGAAAAACTGTTTTTT.

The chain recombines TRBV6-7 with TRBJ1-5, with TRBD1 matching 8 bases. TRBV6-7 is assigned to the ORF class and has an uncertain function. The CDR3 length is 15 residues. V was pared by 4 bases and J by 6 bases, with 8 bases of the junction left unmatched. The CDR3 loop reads CASSSDRVCGQPQHF. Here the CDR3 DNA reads TGTGCCAGCAGTTCGGACAGGGTCTGCGGTCAGCCCCAGCATTTT.

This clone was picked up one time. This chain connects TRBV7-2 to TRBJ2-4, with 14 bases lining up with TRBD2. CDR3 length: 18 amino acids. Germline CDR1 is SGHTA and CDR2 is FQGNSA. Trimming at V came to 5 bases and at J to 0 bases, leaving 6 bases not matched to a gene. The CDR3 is CASSRGLAGVIAKNIQYF. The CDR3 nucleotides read TGTGCCAGCAGCCGGGGACTAGCGGGGGTTATAGCCAAAAACATTCAGTACTTC.